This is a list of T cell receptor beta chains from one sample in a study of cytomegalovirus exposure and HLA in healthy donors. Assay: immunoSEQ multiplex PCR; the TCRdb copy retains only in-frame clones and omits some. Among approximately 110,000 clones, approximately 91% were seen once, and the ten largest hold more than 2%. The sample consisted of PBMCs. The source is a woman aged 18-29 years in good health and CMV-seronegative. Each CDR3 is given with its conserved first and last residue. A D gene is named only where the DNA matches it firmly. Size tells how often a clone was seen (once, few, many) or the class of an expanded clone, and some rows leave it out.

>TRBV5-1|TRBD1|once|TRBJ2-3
TGCGCCAGTCAGGGGGCTACGGTGACCACAGATACGCAGTATTTT
CASQGATVTTDTQYF
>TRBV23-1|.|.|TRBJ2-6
TGCGCCAGCAGTCAATCGGCGACGTGGGACAACTCTGGGGCCAACGTCCTGACTTTC
CASSQSATWDNSGANVLTF
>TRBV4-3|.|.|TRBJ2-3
TGCGCCAGCAGCCAAGGCGGGGTCACAGATACGCAGTATTTT
CASSQGGVTDTQYF
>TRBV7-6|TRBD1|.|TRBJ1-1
TGTGCCAGCAGCCACGGGCTGCCGGGACAGCCTCACACTGAAGCTTTCTTT
CASSHGLPGQPHTEAFF
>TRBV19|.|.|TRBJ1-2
TGTGCCAGTAGTATAGTAGAAAACTATGGCTACACCTTC
CASSIVENYGYTF
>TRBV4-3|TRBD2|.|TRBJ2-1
TGCGCCAGCAGGCAAACTAGCGGAGTCTCCTACAATGAGCAGTTCTTC
CASRQTSGVSYNEQFF
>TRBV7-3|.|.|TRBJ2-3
TGTGCCAGCAGCTTAACATCCTCCGAGGATACGCAGTATTTT
CASSLTSSEDTQYF
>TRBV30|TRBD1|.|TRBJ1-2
TGTGCCTGGAGGTGGGCAGGGGGCGGCTATGGCTACACCTTC
CAWRWAGGGYGYTF
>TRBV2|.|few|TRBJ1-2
TGTGCCAGCAGTAAACCGGAGGGAGCTAACTATGGCTACACCTTC
CASSKPEGANYGYTF
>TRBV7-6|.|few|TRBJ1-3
TGTGCCAGCAGCTTTGGACAGCAAGGAAACACCATATATTTT
CASSFGQQGNTIYF
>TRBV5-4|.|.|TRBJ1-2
TGTGCCAGCAGCTTGGGCGGGGGCGTTGGCTACACCTTC
CASSLGGGVGYTF
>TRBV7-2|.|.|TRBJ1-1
TGTGCCAGCAGCTCATATGGGACACCGAACACTGAAGCTTTCTTT
CASSSYGTPNTEAFF
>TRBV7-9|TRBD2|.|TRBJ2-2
TGTGCCAGCAGCTCGGCCACGAGCGGGGGCACACCGGGGAGTCTGTTTTTT
CASSSATSGGTPGSLFF
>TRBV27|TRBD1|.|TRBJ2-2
TGTGCCAGCAGTCCACGGTCCTTTAAACCGGGACAGTACACCGGGGAGCTGTTTTTT
CASSPRSFKPGQYTGELFF
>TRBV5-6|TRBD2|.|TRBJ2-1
TGTGCCAGCAGCTTGGATCGACTAGCGGGGATAAATGAGCAGTTCTTC
CASSLDRLAGINEQFF
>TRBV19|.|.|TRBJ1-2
TGTGCCAGTAGTATTCAGACAGCTACCTATGGCTACACCTTC
CASSIQTATYGYTF
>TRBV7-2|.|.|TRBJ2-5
TGTGCCAGCAGCTCAGGCGGTAGCGGATTATCACAAGAGACCCAGTACTTC
CASSSGGSGLSQETQYF
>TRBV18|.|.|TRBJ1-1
TGTGCCAGCTCACCGCTGGGGGGGCGTCCCGGGAACACTGAAGCTTTCTTT
CASSPLGGRPGNTEAFF
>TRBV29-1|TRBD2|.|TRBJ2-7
TGCAGCGTGGGGGTAGCGGGGGGTTCCTACGAGCAGTACTTC
CSVGVAGGSYEQYF
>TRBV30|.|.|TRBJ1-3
TGTGCCTCCCTCTCCTCTGGAAACACCATATATTTT
CASLSSGNTIYF
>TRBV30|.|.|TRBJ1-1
TGTGCCTGGAGTGTACAAACAGAGACTTTCTTT
CAWSVQTETFF
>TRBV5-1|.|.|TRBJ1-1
TGCGCCAGCAGCCCCCGGGGGAGTAACACTGAAGCTTTCTTT
CASSPRGSNTEAFF
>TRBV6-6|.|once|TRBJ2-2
TGTGCCAGCAAGTCCACAGGGCTGCGGACCGGGGAGCTGTTTTTT
CASKSTGLRTGELFF
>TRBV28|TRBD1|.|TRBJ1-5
TGTGCCAGCAGTTTACTAGGACAGGGTCTAGGGCAGCCCCAGCATTTT
CASSLLGQGLGQPQHF
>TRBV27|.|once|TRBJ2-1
TGTGCCAGCAGGGGGCAGGGGAAATCCTACAATGAGCAGTTCTTC
CASRGQGKSYNEQFF
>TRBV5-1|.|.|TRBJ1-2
TGCGCCAGCACCAATGGCCCAGGGGACTATGGCTACACCTTC
CASTNGPGDYGYTF
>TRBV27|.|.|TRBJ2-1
TGTGCCAGCAGTTTATCGGACCGGGACTGGCGAGACTATCCTACCCAACACCCATACAATGAGCAGTTCTTC
CASSLSDRDWRDYPTQHPYNEQFF
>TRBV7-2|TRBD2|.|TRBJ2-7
TGTGCCAGCAGCACGTATAGCGGGGGCTACGAGCAGTACTTC
CASSTYSGGYEQYF
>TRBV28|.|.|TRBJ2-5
TGTGCCAGCATACCCTTCCTGGGCGAAGAGACCCAGTACTTC
CASIPFLGEETQYF
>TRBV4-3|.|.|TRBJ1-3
TGCGCCAGCAGCCATCACCTAACCCAAAGCTCTGGAAACACCATATATTTT
CASSHHLTQSSGNTIYF
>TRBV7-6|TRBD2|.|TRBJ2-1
TGTGCCAGCAGCCTCCCTAGCGGGGGGGACCGCTCCTACAATGAGCAGTTCTTC
CASSLPSGGDRSYNEQFF
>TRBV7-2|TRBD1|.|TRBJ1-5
TGTGCCAGCAGCCCAGCCGGGACAGAAAATCAGCCCCAGCATTTT
CASSPAGTENQPQHF
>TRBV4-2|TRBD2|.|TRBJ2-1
TGTGCCAGCAGCCATAGCGGGCACGGGAGTGAGCAGTTCTTC
CASSHSGHGSEQFF
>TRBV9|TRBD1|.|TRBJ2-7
TGTGCCAGCAGCGGACAGGGATTGGGATCCTACGAGCAGTACTTC
CASSGQGLGSYEQYF
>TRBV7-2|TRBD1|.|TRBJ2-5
TGTGCCAGCAGCTTGGGACAGTCGGAGACCCAGTACTTC
CASSLGQSETQYF
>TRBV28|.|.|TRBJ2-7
TGTGCCAGCAGTCCCCTAGCCGAGGCCTACGAGCAGTACTTC
CASSPLAEAYEQYF
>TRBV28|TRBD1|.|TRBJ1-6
TGTGCCAGCAGAACGATAGGACAGGGGTTGGCACCCCTCCACTTT
CASRTIGQGLAPLHF
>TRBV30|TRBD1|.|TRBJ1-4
TGTGCCTGGAGTGGGGACAGGCGGGAAAAACTGTTTTTT
CAWSGDRREKLFF
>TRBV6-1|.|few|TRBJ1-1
TGTGCCAGTCGTTACACTGAAGCTTTCTTT
CASRYTEAFF
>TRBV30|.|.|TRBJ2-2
TGTGCCTGGAGTGTACTCACAGGCCGCGGGGAGCTGTTTTTT
CAWSVLTGRGELFF
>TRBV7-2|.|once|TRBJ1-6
TGTGCCAGCAGCTTCGGGGAGGAGGTCCCCCTCCACTTT
CASSFGEEVPLHF
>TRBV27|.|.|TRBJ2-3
TGTGCCAGCAGGACAGGACAGATCACCACAGATACGCAGTATTTT
CASRTGQITTDTQYF
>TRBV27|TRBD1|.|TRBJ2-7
TGTGCCAGCAGTTTCTCATTAACTCGACAGGGGAGAGGCTACGAGCAGTACTTC
CASSFSLTRQGRGYEQYF
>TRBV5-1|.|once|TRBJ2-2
TGCGCCAGCAGCCCCGACATGTCCCTGGCGGGGGAGCTGTTTTTT
CASSPDMSLAGELFF
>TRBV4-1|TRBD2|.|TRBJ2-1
TGCGCCAGCAGCCAGATACCTAGCGGGGGGGCCAATGAGCAGTTCTTC
CASSQIPSGGANEQFF
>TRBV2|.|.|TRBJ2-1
TGTGCCAGCAGTGAAGTAAGTTTCGGGACTTACAATGAGCAGTTCTTC
CASSEVSFGTYNEQFF
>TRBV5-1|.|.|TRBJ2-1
TGCGCCAGCAGCTTGTGGAGGACAGACCACAATGAGCAGTTCTTC
CASSLWRTDHNEQFF